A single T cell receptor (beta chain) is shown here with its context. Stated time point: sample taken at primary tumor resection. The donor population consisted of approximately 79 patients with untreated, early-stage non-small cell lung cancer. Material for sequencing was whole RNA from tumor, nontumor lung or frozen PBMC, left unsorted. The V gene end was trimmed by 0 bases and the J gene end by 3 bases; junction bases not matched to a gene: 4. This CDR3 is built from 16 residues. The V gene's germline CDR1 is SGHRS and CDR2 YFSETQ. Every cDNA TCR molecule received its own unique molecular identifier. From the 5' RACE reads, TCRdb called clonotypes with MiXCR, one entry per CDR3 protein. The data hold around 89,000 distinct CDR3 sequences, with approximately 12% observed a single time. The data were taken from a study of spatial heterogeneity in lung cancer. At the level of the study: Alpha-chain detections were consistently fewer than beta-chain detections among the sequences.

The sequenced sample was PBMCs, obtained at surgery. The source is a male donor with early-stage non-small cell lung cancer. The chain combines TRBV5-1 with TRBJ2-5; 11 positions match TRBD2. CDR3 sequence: CASSLGVTSGKETQYF. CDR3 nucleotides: TGCGCCAGCAGCTTGGGGGTGACTAGCGGGAAAGAGACCCAGTACTTC.